One sample yielded the 13 T cell receptor beta chains listed below, sequenced in a study of blood T cells in healthy people across ages. Alongside a J-beta primer mix, a sample-barcoded 5' primer served in a second PCR lasting 7 to 11 cycles. TCRdb processed the 5' RACE reads anew with MiXCR; each CDR3 protein has one entry. This table has about 1,500,000 distinct CDR3 sequences, roughly 30% appearing once. Sequenced sample: blood. These receptors all stem from a woman under 40 in good health.

This clonotype was recorded at least ten times. The chain couples TRBV29-1 to TRBJ2-5, with unresolved D. Germline V gene data show CDR1 as SQVTM and CDR2 as ANQGSEA. The CDR3 length is 14 residues. The V and J ends lost 3 bases and 2 bases respectively, with 13 bases between them. The CDR3 is CSVDQETRQETQYF. CDR3 nucleotides: TGCAGCGTTGATCAGGAAACGCGACAAGAGACCCAGTACTTC.

There are a few counts of this clonotype. V usage is TRBV9 and J usage is TRBJ1-1, with D hard to call. Germline V CDR1 and CDR2: SGDLS, YYNGEE. Trimming left V 4 bases short and J 1 base short, with 11 bases between. This CDR3 is built from 14 residues. The CDR3 reads CASSPNSENTEAFF. CDR3 sequence (DNA): TGTGCCAGCAGCCCGAACTCAGAGAACACTGAAGCTTTCTTT.

This clonotype was seen more than once but under ten times. The chain has TRBV27 and TRBJ1-6; D perhaps matches TRBD1 (6 bases). Germline CDR1 and CDR2: MNHEY and SMNVEV (reference sequence). V lost 3 bases and J lost 5, with 14 bases in between. CDR3 length equals 16 residues. The CDR3 loop reads CASSFLGRGDNSPLHF. In nucleotides, the CDR3 is TGTGCCAGCAGTTTCCTCGGCAGGGGAGATAATTCACCCCTCCACTTT.

This clonotype was seen only a few times. The chain carries TRBV10-1 and TRBJ2-2; a weak D match, TRBD1 (5 bases). The V and J ends lost 5 bases and 3 bases respectively, with 10 bases between them. The CDR3 extends over 14 amino acids. Germline CDR1 WNHNN, CDR2 SYGVQD (reference sequence). DNA of the CDR3: TGCGCCAGCAGTCCCTCCAGGGACACCGGGGAGCTGTTTTTT. Its protein is CASSPSRDTGELFF.

This chain uses TRBV7-2 with TRBJ2-1; 7 positions agree with TRBD1. Trimming removed 1 base from V and 11 bases from J; junction bases left unmatched: 5. The CDR3 length is 13 residues. CDR1 SGHTA and CDR2 FQGNSA come from the germline V gene. CDR3 residues: CASSLEPGGKQFF. CDR3 coding DNA: TGTGCCAGCAGCTTAGAACCAGGGGGTAAGCAGTTCTTC.

The CDR3 DNA follows: TGCAGTGACATGACTAGCGGGAGGACAGATACGCAGTATTTT. Encoded protein: CSDMTSGRTDTQYF. The chain joins TRBV20-1 to TRBJ2-3; 13 bases agree with TRBD2. The CDR3 is made up of 14 amino acids. CDR1 and CDR2 from the germline V gene are DFQATT and SNEGSKA (reference sequence). V shed 7 bases and J 3 bases; nucleotides not matched to a gene: 4.

With respect to this clonotype: This may arise from a read error, as a much more abundant clone is one base away. The CDR3 is CSARKRGGHDNGQFF. The CDR3 bases are TGCAGTGCTCGAAAGCGGGGGGGCCATGACAATGGGCAGTTCTTC. This sequence joins TRBV20-1 and TRBJ2-1; 10 bases agree with TRBD2. The CDR3 is made up of 15 amino acids. Germline CDR1 is DFQATT and CDR2 is SNEGSKA (reference sequence).

This clonotype was picked up a small number of times. The V gene is TRBV7-2, the J gene TRBJ2-1; TRBD1 agrees at 7 bases. The CDR3 contains 18 residues. Unmatched junction bases numbered 12, after V lost 4 bases and J lost 0 bases. The V gene's germline CDR1 is SGHTA and CDR2 FQGNSA. The DNA for the CDR3 is TGTGCCAGCAGCTCCCCGAGAGGGGGCCTGAGCTCCTACAATGAGCAGTTCTTC. It encodes CASSSPRGGLSSYNEQFF.

This clonotype was picked up a small number of times. The V and J genes are TRBV12-5 and TRBJ1-5, with no clear D. The V gene's germline CDR1 is LGHNT and CDR2 FRNRAP. The CDR3 runs 17 residues. V was shortened by 3 bases and J by 1 base, with 16 bases between the two germline ends. Here the CDR3 DNA reads TGTGCTAGTGGTTTCTCATGGCGGGTTTCAAGCAATCAGCCCCAGCATTTT. It specifies CASGFSWRVSSNQPQHF.

This clonotype was recorded at least ten times. This chain links TRBV7-2 with TRBJ2-7, with 12 bases aligning to TRBD2. The trim removed 3 bases at V and 5 bases at J, leaving 8 bases unmatched. This CDR3 region has 16 residues. CDR1 SGHTA and CDR2 FQGNSA come from the germline V gene. CDR3 amino acids: CASSLELRLAGDEQYF. DNA for the CDR3: TGTGCCAGCAGCTTGGAGTTACGACTAGCGGGAGACGAGCAGTACTTC.

CDR3 residues: CASSFRLAGEIEQYF. The CDR3 DNA sequence: TGTGCCAGCAGTTTCCGACTAGCGGGTGAGATCGAGCAGTACTTC. The chain joins TRBV6-5 to TRBJ2-5, with TRBD2 matching 10 bases. The J call could be wrong; TRBJ2-7 is a better fit for the DNA end. The CDR3 totals 15 residues. Germline V gene sequence: CDR1 MNHEY, CDR2 SVGAGI.

As for this clonotype: Compared with germline, one end of the junction differs, possibly owing to a read error. J is TRBJ2-3 and V is TRBV7-6; D is perhaps TRBD1 or TRBD2 (6 bases each). CDR1 and CDR2 (germline): SGHVS, FNYEAQ. The CDR3 extends over 15 amino acids. CDR3 amino acids: CASSLAGASADTQNF. Written as DNA, the CDR3 is TGTGCCAGCAGCTTAGCGGGGGCTAGCGCAGATACGCAGAATTTT.

This chain uses TRBV28 with TRBJ1-4; D is possibly TRBD1 (6 bases). V lost 5 bases to trimming and J lost 8 bases, with 18 bases between them. This CDR3 spans 15 amino acids. CDR1 and CDR2 (germline): MDHEN, SYDVKM. The CDR3 DNA sequence: TGTGCCAGCAGTCCCCTCCGGGGGGCTCGGGAAAAACTGTTTTTT. As protein: CASSPLRGAREKLFF.